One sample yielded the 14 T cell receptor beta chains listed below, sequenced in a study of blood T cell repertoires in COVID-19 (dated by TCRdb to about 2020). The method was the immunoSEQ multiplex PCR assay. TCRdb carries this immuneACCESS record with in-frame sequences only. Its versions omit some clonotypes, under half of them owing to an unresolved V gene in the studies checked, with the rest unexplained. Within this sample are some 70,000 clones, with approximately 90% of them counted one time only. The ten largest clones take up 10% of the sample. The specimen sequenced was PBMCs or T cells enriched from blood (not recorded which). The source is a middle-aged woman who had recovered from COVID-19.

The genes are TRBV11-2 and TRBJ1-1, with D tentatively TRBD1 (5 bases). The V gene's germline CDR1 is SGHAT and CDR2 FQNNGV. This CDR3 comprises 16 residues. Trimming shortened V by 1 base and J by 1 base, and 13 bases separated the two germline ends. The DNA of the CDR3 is TGTGCCAGCAGCTTAGTGGGGGGGACGGCGAACACTGAAGCTTTCTTT. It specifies CASSLVGGTANTEAFF.

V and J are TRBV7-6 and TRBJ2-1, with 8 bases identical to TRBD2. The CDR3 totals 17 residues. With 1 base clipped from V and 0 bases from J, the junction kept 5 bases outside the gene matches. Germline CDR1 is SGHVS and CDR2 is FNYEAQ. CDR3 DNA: TGTGCCAGCAGCTTAGGGGGCGGGGGGCCCTCCTACAATGAGCAGTTCTTC. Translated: CASSLGGGGPSYNEQFF.

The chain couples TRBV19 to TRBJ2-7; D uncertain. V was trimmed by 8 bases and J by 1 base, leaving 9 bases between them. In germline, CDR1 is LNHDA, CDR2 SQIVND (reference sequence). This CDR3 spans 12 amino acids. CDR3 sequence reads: CASAAGSYEQYF. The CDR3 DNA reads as TGTGCCAGTGCCGCCGGGTCCTACGAGCAGTACTTC.

The CDR3 region has the DNA TGTGCCAGCAGTTACTCGGAGGCCAGGACGAACACCGGGGAGCTGTTTTTT. This encodes CASSYSEARTNTGELFF. The chain carries TRBV6-2 or TRBV6-3 and TRBJ2-2; weak D call: TRBD2 (5 bases). Between the trimmed V and J ends, which lost 0 bases and 0 bases, there was a span of 11 bases. This CDR3 comprises 17 residues. Germline CDR1 MNHEY, CDR2 SVGEGT.

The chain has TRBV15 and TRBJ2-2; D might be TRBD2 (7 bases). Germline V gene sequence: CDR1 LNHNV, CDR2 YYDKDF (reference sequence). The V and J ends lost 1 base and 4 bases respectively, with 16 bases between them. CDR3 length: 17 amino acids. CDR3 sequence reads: CATSRVVGGAPTGELFF. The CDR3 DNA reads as TGTGCCACCAGCAGAGTTGTTGGGGGGGCGCCCACCGGGGAGCTGTTTTTT.

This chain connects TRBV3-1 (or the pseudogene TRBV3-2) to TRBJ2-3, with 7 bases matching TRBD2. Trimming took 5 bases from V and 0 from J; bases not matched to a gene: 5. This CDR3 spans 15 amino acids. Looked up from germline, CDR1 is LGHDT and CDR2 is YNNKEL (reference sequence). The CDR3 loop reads CASSTKAGSTDTQYF. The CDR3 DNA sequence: TGTGCCAGCAGCACCAAAGCGGGAAGCACAGATACGCAGTATTTT.

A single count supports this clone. CDR3 region: CASSRQGDYNEQFF. The CDR3 nucleotides read TGTGCCAGCAGCCGACAGGGTGACTACAATGAGCAGTTCTTC. J is TRBJ2-1 and V is TRBV7-9, with 7 bases fitting TRBD1. Germline V lookup: CDR1 SEHNR, CDR2 FQNEAQ (reference sequence). V trimming: 5 bases; J trimming: 3 bases; junction bases outside the gene matches: 4. The CDR3 extends over 14 amino acids. The complete variable domain, with remaining parts taken from reference TRBV7-9 and TRBJ2-1, reads DTGVSQNPRHKITKRGQNVTFRCDPISEHNRLYWYRQTLGQGPEFLTYFQNEAQLEKSRLLSDRFSAERPKGSFSTLEIQRTEQGDSAMYLCASSRQGDYNEQFFGPGTRLTVL.

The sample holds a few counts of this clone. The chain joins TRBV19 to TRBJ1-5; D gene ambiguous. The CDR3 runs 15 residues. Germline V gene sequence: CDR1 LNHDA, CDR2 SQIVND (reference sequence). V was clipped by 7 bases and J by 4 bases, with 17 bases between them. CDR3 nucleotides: TGTGCCAGTATCACGAAGAGCGTGGGTAATCAGCCCCAGCATTTT. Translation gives CASITKSVGNQPQHF. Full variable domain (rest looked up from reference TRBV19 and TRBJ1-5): DGGITQSPKYLFRKEGQNVTLSCEQNLNHDAMYWYRQDPGQGLRLIYYSQIVNDFQKGDIAEGYSVSREKKESFPLTVTSAQKNPTAFYLCASITKSVGNQPQHFGDGTRLSIL.

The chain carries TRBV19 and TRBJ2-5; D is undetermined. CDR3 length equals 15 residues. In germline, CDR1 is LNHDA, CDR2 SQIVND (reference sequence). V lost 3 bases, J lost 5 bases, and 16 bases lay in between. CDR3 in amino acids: CASSIIPSSQETQYF. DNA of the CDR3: TGTGCCAGTAGTATTATTCCTAGTAGTCAGGAGACCCAGTACTTC.

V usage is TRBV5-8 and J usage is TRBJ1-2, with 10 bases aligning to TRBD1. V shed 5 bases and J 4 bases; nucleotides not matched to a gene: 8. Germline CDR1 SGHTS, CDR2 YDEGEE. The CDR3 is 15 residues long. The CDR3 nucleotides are TGTGCCAGCAGTCAGGGACAGGGGCAAGGCTATGGCTACACCTTC. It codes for CASSQGQGQGYGYTF.

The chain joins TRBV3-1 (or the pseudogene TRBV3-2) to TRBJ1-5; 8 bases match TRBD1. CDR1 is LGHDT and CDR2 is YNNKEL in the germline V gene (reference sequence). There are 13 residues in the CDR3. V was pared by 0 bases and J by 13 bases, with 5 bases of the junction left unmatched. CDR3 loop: CASSQDPGTGQHF. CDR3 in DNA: TGTGCCAGCAGCCAAGATCCGGGGACAGGTCAGCATTTT.

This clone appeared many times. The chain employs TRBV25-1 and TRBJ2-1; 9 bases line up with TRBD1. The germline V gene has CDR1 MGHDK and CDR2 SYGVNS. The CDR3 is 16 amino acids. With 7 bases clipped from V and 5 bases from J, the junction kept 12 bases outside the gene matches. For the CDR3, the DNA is TGTGCCAGCATCTCCCCCGGGACAGGGTCCCACAATGAGCAGTTCTTC. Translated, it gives CASISPGTGSHNEQFF. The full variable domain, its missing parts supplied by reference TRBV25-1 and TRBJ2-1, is EADIYQTPRYLVIGTGKKITLECSQTMGHDKMYWYQQDPGMELHLIHYSYGVNSTEKGDLSSESTVSRIRTEHFPLTLESARPSHTSQYLCASISPGTGSHNEQFFGPGTRLTVL.

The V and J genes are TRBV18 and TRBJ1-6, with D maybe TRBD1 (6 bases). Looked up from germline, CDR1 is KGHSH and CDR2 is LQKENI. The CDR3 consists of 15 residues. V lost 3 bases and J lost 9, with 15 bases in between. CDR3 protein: CASSPNMQGPSPLHF. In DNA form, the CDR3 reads TGTGCCAGCTCACCGAATATGCAGGGGCCTTCACCCCTCCACTTT.

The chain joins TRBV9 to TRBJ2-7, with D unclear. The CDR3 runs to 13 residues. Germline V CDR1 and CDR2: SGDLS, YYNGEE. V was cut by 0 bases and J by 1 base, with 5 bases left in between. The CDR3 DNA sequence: TGTGCCAGCAGCGTAGTTCCGTCCTACGAGCAGTACTTC. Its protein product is CASSVVPSYEQYF.